These 18 T cell receptor beta chains came from one sample sequenced in a study of early T cells in non-severe SARS-CoV-2 infection. TCRdb re-analysed the 5' RACE reads in MiXCR, keeping a single row per CDR3 protein. The sample has 85,000 to 100,000 distinct CDR3 sequences, approximately 11% seen once. The sequencing used whole blood, collected at baseline. The receptor set was obtained from an adult who was a healthcare worker with PCR-confirmed SARS-CoV-2 infection or an uninfected control (not recorded which).

This clonotype was seen a handful of times. The gene calls are TRBV10-1 and TRBJ2-1; TRBD2 aligns across 7 bases. In germline, CDR1 is WNHNN, CDR2 SYGVQD (reference sequence). This CDR3 contains 15 residues. V shed 8 bases and J 4 bases; nucleotides not matched to a gene: 11. The CDR3 sequence: CASSAGGSPYNEQFF. The CDR3 nucleotides read TGCGCCAGCTCAGCGGGCGGGAGCCCATACAATGAGCAGTTCTTC.

This clonotype has only a few counts. The chain carries TRBV6-5 and TRBJ1-2; D is unclear. In germline, CDR1 is MNHEY, CDR2 SVGAGI. The CDR3 runs to 13 residues. Between the trimmed V and J ends, which lost 6 bases and 4 bases, there was a span of 12 bases. The DNA of the CDR3 is TGTGCCAGCAGCAGGACGGGCCTCTATGGCTACACCTTC. The encoded protein is CASSRTGLYGYTF.

The table lists this clonotype with many counts. V and J are TRBV5-1 and TRBJ1-3; no firm D call. Germline lookup yields CDR1 SGHRS and CDR2 YFSETQ. The CDR3 runs to 15 residues. Trimming stripped 0 bases from V and 4 bases from J, with 11 bases between. CDR3 DNA: TGCGCCAGCAGCTTGGACTCCTCTGGAGGAAACACCATATATTTT. Residues: CASSLDSSGGNTIYF.

The V gene is TRBV7-9, the J gene TRBJ2-2; D gene unclear. Germline assignment: CDR1 SEHNR and CDR2 FQNEAQ (reference sequence). The CDR3 is 14 residues long. V was pared by 2 bases and J by 5 bases, with 9 bases between. The CDR3 spells CASSLSTRTGELFF. The CDR3 DNA is TGTGCCAGCAGCTTATCTACACGGACCGGGGAGCTGTTTTTT.

This clonotype was detected a few times. CDR3 nucleotide sequence: TGTGCCAGCAGCGTAGGCCCTCAAATAGCGGGAGGTAACGAGCAGTACTTC. Translation gives CASSVGPQIAGGNEQYF. The chain carries TRBV9 and TRBJ2-7, with TRBD2 identical over 10 bases. This CDR3 has 17 residues. Germline V gene data show CDR1 as SGDLS and CDR2 as YYNGEE. Losses at the gene ends were 0 bases for V and 5 bases for J; bases not matched to a gene: 11. The full variable domain, its missing parts supplied by reference TRBV9 and TRBJ2-7, is DSGVTQTPKHLITATGQRVTLRCSPRSGDLSVYWYQQSLDQGLQFLIQYYNGEERAKGNILERFSAQQFPDLHSELNLSSLELGDSALYFCASSVGPQIAGGNEQYFGPGTRLTVT.

This clonotype was counted at least ten times. The gene calls are TRBV12-3 or TRBV12-4 and TRBJ2-7; 11 bases align to TRBD2. CDR3 size: 13 residues. Unmatched junction bases numbered 10, after V lost 8 bases and J lost 10 bases. As DNA, the CDR3 is TGTGCCAGCTCCCCCAGACTAGCGGGATATCAGTACTTC. Amino acid sequence: CASSPRLAGYQYF.

This clonotype was seen a few times. The rearrangement uses TRBV6-1 and TRBJ2-2, with D tentatively TRBD2 (5 bases). The CDR3 is 13 amino acids. Germline V gives CDR1 MNHNS, CDR2 SASEGT. With 6 bases removed from V and 6 bases from J, the gap between germline ends came to 11 bases. CDR3 DNA sequence: TGTGCCAGCAGAAGAGAGGGCCCCGGGGAGCTGTTTTTT. Residues: CASRREGPGELFF.

The J gene is TRBJ2-7, the V gene TRBV29-1; D is tentatively TRBD1 or TRBD2 (5 bases each). The CDR3 extends over 12 amino acids. Germline V gene data show CDR1 as SQVTM and CDR2 as ANQGSEA. V was pared by 1 base and J by 4 bases, with 8 bases between. As DNA, the CDR3 is TGCAGCGTTGAAGGCGAGGGGTACGAGCAGTACTTC. Translating it yields CSVEGEGYEQYF.

The chain recombines TRBV27 with TRBJ1-4; TRBD1 matches at 8 bases. The CDR3 is made up of 16 amino acids. Trimming removed 5 bases from V and 0 bases from J; junction bases left unmatched: 5. Per the germline V gene, CDR1 is MNHEY and CDR2 is SMNVEV (reference sequence). The CDR3 here is CASSPDRAATNEKLFF. As DNA, the CDR3 is TGTGCCAGCAGTCCGGACAGGGCTGCAACTAATGAAAAACTGTTTTTT.

This clonotype was seen many times. This sequence joins TRBV27 and TRBJ2-3, with D unclear. The CDR3 is 14 residues long. Germline V CDR1 and CDR2: MNHEY, SMNVEV (reference sequence). Trimming removed 3 bases at V and 2 bases at J, with 9 bases between. CDR3 sequence: CASSLRSSTDTQYF. DNA of the CDR3: TGTGCCAGCAGTTTGAGGAGCTCCACAGATACGCAGTATTTT.

The CDR3 here is CAISDRAGAIYTYEQYF. DNA of the CDR3: TGTGCCATCAGCGACCGGGCGGGGGCCATTTATACCTACGAGCAGTACTTC. The chain joins TRBV10-3 to TRBJ2-7, with a tentative D call TRBD2 (7 bases). CDR3 length: 17 residues. Germline CDR1 ENHRY, CDR2 SYGVKD. The V end was cut by 6 bases, the J end by 2 bases, with 23 bases between.

In this sample, this clonotype turned up a few times. CDR3 coding DNA: TGTGCCAGCAGCTTAGAGGGCAGACAAGATAGGGTGCAGTTCTTC. Translation: CASSLEGRQDRVQFF. J is TRBJ2-1 and V is TRBV11-2; no reliable D call. The CDR3 runs to 15 residues. The V gene's germline CDR1 is SGHAT and CDR2 FQNNGV. Trimming left V 0 bases short and J 12 bases short, with 18 bases between.

This clonotype has only a few counts. The chain combines TRBV3-1 with TRBJ1-2, with a possible D match to TRBD1 (6 bases). Deletions cut 4 bases from V and 0 bases from J, with 15 bases between. CDR3 length: 16 amino acids. CDR1 LGHDT and CDR2 YNNKEL come from the germline V gene (reference sequence). CDR3 in DNA: TGTGCCAGCAGCCGTTGGGACACCGACGCTAACTATGGCTACACCTTC. It codes for CASSRWDTDANYGYTF.

The chain has TRBV9 and TRBJ2-1; TRBD1 matches 10 bases. This CDR3 spans 15 amino acids. V shed 3 bases and J 5 bases; nucleotides not matched to a gene: 5. CDR1 is SGDLS and CDR2 is YYNGEE in the germline V gene. The CDR3 sequence is CASSARDRGHNEQFF. The CDR3, as DNA: TGTGCCAGCAGCGCCCGGGACAGGGGACACAATGAGCAGTTCTTC.

In its sample, this clonotype was seen many times. V and J are TRBV11-2 and TRBJ1-1; no definite D call. Germline V gene data show CDR1 as SGHAT and CDR2 as FQNNGV. CDR3 length equals 15 residues. Trimming cost V 5 bases and J 0 bases, with 13 bases left between them. The CDR3 sequence: CASSPRMALNTEAFF. Written as DNA, the CDR3 is TGTGCCAGCAGCCCCCGTATGGCCCTGAACACTGAAGCTTTCTTT.

This clonotype was seen more than once but under ten times. This chain joins TRBV20-1 and TRBJ2-4, with 10 bases fitting TRBD2. The CDR3 is made up of 15 amino acids. Germline CDR1 and CDR2: DFQATT and SNEGSKA (reference sequence). Trimming at V came to 1 base and at J to 10 bases, leaving 10 bases not matched to a gene. For the CDR3, the DNA is TGCAGTGCTAGAGCCAGCGGGAGGGCCCTAGGTATTCAGTACTTC. The encoded protein is CSARASGRALGIQYF.

This clonotype has more than one count but fewer than ten. The gene calls are TRBV5-1 and TRBJ2-1, with D possibly matching TRBD2 (5 bases). Per the germline V gene, CDR1 is SGHRS and CDR2 is YFSETQ. Between the trimmed V and J ends, which lost 5 bases and 2 bases, there was a span of 14 bases. The CDR3 is made up of 15 amino acids. In DNA form, the CDR3 reads TGCGCCAGCAGGGCTAGTCTAGCTACCTACAATGAGCAGTTCTTC. It translates to CASRASLATYNEQFF.

This clonotype was recorded many times. V gene TRBV29-1 combines with J gene TRBJ1-1; no clear D. The CDR3 covers 12 residues. Looked up from germline, CDR1 is SQVTM and CDR2 is ANQGSEA. V gave up 4 bases and J gave up 8 bases, with 14 bases separating them. The CDR3 loop is CSVADPDGEAFF. DNA of the CDR3: TGCAGCGTTGCCGACCCAGACGGAGAAGCTTTCTTT. Variable domain in full (rest from reference TRBV29-1 and TRBJ1-1): SAVISQKPSRDICQRGTSLTIQCQVDSQVTMMFWYRQQPGQSLTLIATANQGSEATYESGFVIDKFPISRPNLTFSTLTVSNMSPEDSSIYLCSVADPDGEAFFGQGTRLTVV.